The 20 T cell receptor beta chains below all came from one sample that was sequenced in a study of sequential checkpoint blockade in melanoma. Treatment denoted: randomized to nivolumab then ipilimumab (arm A) or the reverse (arm B). Data came from immunoSEQ multiplex PCR; TCRdb stores just in-frame clones and leaves some out. Of about 26,000 clones listed, 77% are singletons. The sample was CD8+ T cells sorted from blood (inferred from file names), taken from a patient given nivolumab and ipilimumab in sequence. These receptors came from a human donor with melanoma.

Details on this clone: Distinct nucleotide sequences in the sample also encode this CDR3. The genes are TRBV19 and TRBJ1-5, with D tentatively TRBD1 (6 bases). V lost 8 bases and J lost 4, with 6 bases in between. CDR3 length equals 11 residues. The germline gives CDR1 LNHDA, CDR2 SQIVND (reference sequence). For the CDR3, the DNA is TGTGCCAGTGGACAGAATCAGCCCCAGCATTTT. As protein: CASGQNQPQHF.

V gene TRBV6-6 combines with J gene TRBJ2-7, with 12 bases matching TRBD1. After removal of 6 bases from V and 2 bases from J, the junction contained 8 bases not matched to a gene. The length of the CDR3 is 16 residues. Germline loops: CDR1 MNHNY, CDR2 SVGAGI (reference sequence). CDR3 residues: CASRSGQGARAYEQYF. The CDR3 DNA follows: TGTGCCAGCAGATCGGGACAGGGGGCGAGGGCCTACGAGCAGTACTTC.

V and J are TRBV6-4 and TRBJ2-3; 7 bases are shared with TRBD2. The germline V gene encodes CDR1 MRHNA and CDR2 SNTAGT. The CDR3 spans 19 residues. V was pared by 0 bases and J by 0 bases, with 12 bases of the junction left unmatched. As DNA, the CDR3 is TGTGCCAGCAGTGACTCCGGGCTAGCGGAGATGGGGAGCACAGATACGCAGTATTTT. This encodes CASSDSGLAEMGSTDTQYF.

The V call is TRBV7-9, the J call TRBJ1-2, with TRBD1 matching over 7 bases. CDR3 size: 15 residues. V dropped 3 bases and J dropped 3; count of bases not matched to a gene: 7. The germline V gene encodes CDR1 SEHNR and CDR2 FQNEAQ (reference sequence). CDR3 sequence: CASSFSDREDYGYTF. The DNA of the CDR3 is TGTGCCAGCAGCTTCAGTGACAGGGAGGACTATGGCTACACCTTC. Drawing the rest from reference TRBV7-9 and TRBJ1-2, the complete variable domain is DTGVSQNPRHKITKRGQNVTFRCDPISEHNRLYWYRQTLGQGPEFLTYFQNEAQLEKSRLLSDRFSAERPKGSFSTLEIQRTEQGDSAMYLCASSFSDREDYGYTFGSGTRLTVV.

The chain couples TRBV28 to TRBJ2-1; possibly TRBD2 for D (5 bases). Trimming removed 6 bases from V and 4 bases from J, with 16 bases in between. This CDR3 contains 15 residues. Germline V gene data show CDR1 as MDHEN and CDR2 as SYDVKM. For the CDR3, the DNA is TGTGCCAGCAGGGTTAGCCTAGCTGATTACAATGAGCAGTTCTTC. This gives the protein CASRVSLADYNEQFF.

The genes are TRBV19 and TRBJ1-1; D is undetermined. Germline assignment: CDR1 LNHDA and CDR2 SQIVND (reference sequence). The CDR3 covers 13 residues. With 2 bases removed from V and 0 bases from J, the gap between germline ends came to 4 bases. This chain's CDR3 is CASSISMNTEAFF. In DNA form, the CDR3 reads TGTGCCAGTAGTATATCTATGAACACTGAAGCTTTCTTT.

The chain recombines TRBV7-8 with TRBJ1-2; the match to TRBD1 covers 8 bases. CDR1 is SGHVS, CDR2 FQNEAQ, per germline. V gave up 5 bases and J gave up 6 bases; unmatched junction bases: 5. The CDR3 has 13 residues. This chain's CDR3 is CASSLNRGDGYTF. Here the CDR3 DNA reads TGTGCCAGCAGCCTGAACAGGGGGGATGGCTACACCTTC.

The chain combines TRBV27 with TRBJ1-2; D is possibly TRBD1 (5 bases). CDR1 MNHEY and CDR2 SMNVEV come from the germline V gene (reference sequence). The CDR3 spans 14 residues. The V and J ends lost 10 bases and 5 bases respectively, with 20 bases between them. The CDR3 nucleotides read TGTGCCACCCTCGTTACCGGGGGAGGATATGGCTACACCTTC. Translated: CATLVTGGGYGYTF.

By frequency in the sample, this clone is medium-sized. V usage is TRBV28 and J usage is TRBJ2-1, with TRBD2 identical over 9 bases. The V gene's germline CDR1 is MDHEN and CDR2 SYDVKM. J was trimmed by 0 bases and V by 6 bases; bases with no gene match: 15. CDR3 length: 19 amino acids. CDR3 residues: CASRSGTSSPSSSYNEQFF. CDR3 DNA: TGTGCCAGCAGGTCCGGGACTAGCTCCCCTTCGAGCTCCTACAATGAGCAGTTCTTC.

This chain connects TRBV28 to TRBJ2-7; TRBD1 matches 7 bases. Germline-derived CDR1 and CDR2 are MDHEN and SYDVKM. V trimming: 5 bases; J trimming: 2 bases; junction bases outside the gene matches: 15. This CDR3 has 17 residues. CDR3 nucleotide sequence: TGTGCCAGCAGTGCCCACTCTGGGGGACAGACGCCCTACGAGCAGTACTTC. This translates into CASSAHSGGQTPYEQYF.

This rearrangement joins TRBV5-6 to TRBJ2-7; D unresolved. Deletions cut 0 bases from V and 9 bases from J, with 10 bases between. Germline V gene data show CDR1 as SGHDT and CDR2 as YYEEEE. There are 12 residues in the CDR3. DNA for the CDR3: TGTGCCAGCAGCTTGGGATTGACGGGGCAGTACTTC. Translating it yields CASSLGLTGQYF.

In this sample, this clone is medium-sized. The chain employs TRBV6-6 and TRBJ1-2; 11 nucleotides match TRBD1. This CDR3 contains 16 residues. CDR1 and CDR2 from the germline V gene are MNHNY and SVGAGI (reference sequence). Trimming removed 0 bases from V and 7 bases from J; junction bases left unmatched: 7. The CDR3 bases are TGTGCCAGCAGTTACTCCCCGGACAGGGGGCAGGGTGGCTACACCTTC. Protein sequence: CASSYSPDRGQGGYTF.

The J gene is TRBJ1-1, the V gene TRBV11-2; no clear D. This CDR3 has 13 residues. From germline, CDR1 is SGHAT and CDR2 FQNNGV. Between the trimmed V and J ends, which lost 5 bases and 1 base, there was a span of 8 bases. The CDR3 spells CASSLEGNTEAFF. CDR3 nucleotide sequence: TGTGCCAGCAGCCTCGAGGGGAACACTGAAGCTTTCTTT.

The rearrangement links TRBV7-2 to TRBJ2-1; possible D gene TRBD1, 5 bases. The CDR3 spans 13 residues. Germline V lookup: CDR1 SGHTA, CDR2 FQGNSA. Trimming shortened V by 5 bases and J by 9 bases, and 14 bases separated the two germline ends. This CDR3 is CASSLWEGAEQFF. CDR3 nucleotide sequence: TGTGCCAGCAGCCTCTGGGAAGGGGCTGAGCAGTTCTTC.

The chain couples TRBV6-5 to TRBJ2-5; maybe TRBD1 (6 bases). TRBJ2-7 matches the DNA end more closely, so the J call is doubtful. CDR1 is MNHEY and CDR2 is SVGAGI in the germline V gene. This CDR3 contains 14 residues. CDR3 region: CASSSRDTPYEQYF. The CDR3 region has the DNA TGTGCCAGCAGTTCCCGGGACACCCCCTACGAGCAGTACTTC.

This chain joins TRBV27 and TRBJ1-2, with D possibly TRBD1 on 5 matching bases. There are 15 residues in the CDR3. Germline CDR1 reads MNHEY; CDR2 reads SMNVEV (reference sequence). The V end lost 6 bases, the J end lost 2 bases, and 16 bases lay between the germline ends. The CDR3 loop reads CASSPTLGGNYGYTF. In nucleotides, the CDR3 is TGTGCCAGCAGCCCCACCTTGGGGGGAAACTATGGCTACACCTTC.

The chain links TRBV5-6 to TRBJ2-7; 8 bases are a match to TRBD1. Looked up from germline, CDR1 is SGHDT and CDR2 is YYEEEE. V shed 8 bases, J shed 0 bases, and the junction held 4 bases outside the gene matches. The CDR3 extends over 13 amino acids. This CDR3 is CASQGASSYEQYF. The CDR3 coding sequence is TGTGCCAGTCAGGGGGCCTCCTCCTACGAGCAGTACTTC.

The chain has TRBV6-5 and TRBJ1-2; D ambiguous. This CDR3 is built from 13 residues. In germline, CDR1 is MNHEY, CDR2 SVGAGI. V was clipped by 0 bases and J by 5 bases, with 7 bases between them. Here the CDR3 reads CASSYSRYYGYTF. CDR3 in DNA: TGTGCCAGCAGTTACTCGAGGTATTATGGCTACACCTTC.

The chain combines TRBV4-2 with TRBJ2-2; TRBD1 is a possible D gene (6 bases). This CDR3 comprises 18 residues. The germline gives CDR1 LGHNA, CDR2 YNFKEQ. Deletions cut 1 base from V and 0 bases from J, with 15 bases between. The CDR3 coding sequence is TGTGCCAGCAGCCAAGTTACAGGGTTGACCTCGAACACCGGGGAGCTGTTTTTT. It is translated as CASSQVTGLTSNTGELFF.

The genes are TRBV5-6 and TRBJ1-1; 10 positions match TRBD1. J gave up 9 bases and V 4 bases, and 9 bases lay outside the gene matches. Germline V gene lookup returns CDR1 SGHDT and CDR2 YYEEEE. CDR3 length: 14 amino acids. The CDR3 coding sequence is TGTGCCAGCAGCCTTGGGACAGGGGTAGGTAAAGCTTTCTTT. Amino acid sequence: CASSLGTGVGKAFF.